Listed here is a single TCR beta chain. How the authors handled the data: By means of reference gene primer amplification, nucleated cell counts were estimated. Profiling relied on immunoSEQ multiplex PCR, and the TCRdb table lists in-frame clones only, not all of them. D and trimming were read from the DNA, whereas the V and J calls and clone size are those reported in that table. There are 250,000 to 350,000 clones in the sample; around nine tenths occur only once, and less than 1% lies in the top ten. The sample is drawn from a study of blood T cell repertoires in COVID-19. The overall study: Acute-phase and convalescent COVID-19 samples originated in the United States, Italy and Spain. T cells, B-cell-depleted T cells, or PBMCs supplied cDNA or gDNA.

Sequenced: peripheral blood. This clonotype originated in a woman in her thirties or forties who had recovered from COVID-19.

The CDR3 sequence is CATSGELGNQPQHF. The CDR3 DNA follows: TGTGCCACCAGTGGCGAATTGGGCAATCAGCCCCAGCATTTT. The genes are TRBV24-1 and TRBJ1-5, with D unclear. V was clipped by 5 bases and J by 2 bases, with 9 bases between them. Germline-derived CDR1 and CDR2 are KGHDR and SFDVKD. This CDR3 contains 14 residues.